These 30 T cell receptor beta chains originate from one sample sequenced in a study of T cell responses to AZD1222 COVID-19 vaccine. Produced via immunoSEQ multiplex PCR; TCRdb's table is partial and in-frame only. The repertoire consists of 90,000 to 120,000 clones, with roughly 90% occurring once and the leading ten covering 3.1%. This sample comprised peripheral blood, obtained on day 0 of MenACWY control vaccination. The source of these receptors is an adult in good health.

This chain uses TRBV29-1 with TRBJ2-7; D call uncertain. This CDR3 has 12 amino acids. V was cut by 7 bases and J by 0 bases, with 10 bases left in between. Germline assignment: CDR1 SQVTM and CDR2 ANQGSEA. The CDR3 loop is CSAAPSSYEQYF. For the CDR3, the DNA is TGCAGCGCCGCGCCGAGCTCCTACGAGCAGTACTTC.

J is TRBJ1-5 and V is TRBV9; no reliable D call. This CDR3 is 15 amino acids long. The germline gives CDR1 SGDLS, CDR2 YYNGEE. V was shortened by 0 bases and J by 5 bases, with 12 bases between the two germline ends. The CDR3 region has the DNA TGTGCCAGCAGCGTAGAAGGGAACGAATATCAGCCCCAGCATTTT. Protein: CASSVEGNEYQPQHF.

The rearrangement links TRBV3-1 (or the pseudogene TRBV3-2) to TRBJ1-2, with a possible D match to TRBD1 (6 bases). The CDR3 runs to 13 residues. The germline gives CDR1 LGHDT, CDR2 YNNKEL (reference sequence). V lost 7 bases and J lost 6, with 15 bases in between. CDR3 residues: CASNRLGGDGYTF. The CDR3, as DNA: TGTGCCAGCAACCGGTTGGGGGGCGATGGCTACACCTTC.

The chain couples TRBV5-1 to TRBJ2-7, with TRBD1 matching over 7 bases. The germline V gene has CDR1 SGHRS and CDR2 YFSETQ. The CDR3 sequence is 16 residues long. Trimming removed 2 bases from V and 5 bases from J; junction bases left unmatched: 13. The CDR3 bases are TGCGCCAGCAGCTTTGAGGGGGCCCCGCGAGTTAACGAGCAGTACTTC. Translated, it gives CASSFEGAPRVNEQYF.

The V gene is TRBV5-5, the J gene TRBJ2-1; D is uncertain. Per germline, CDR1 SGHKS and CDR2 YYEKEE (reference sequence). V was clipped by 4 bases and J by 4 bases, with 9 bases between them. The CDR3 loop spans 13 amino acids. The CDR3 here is CASSEQVYNEQFF. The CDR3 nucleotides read TGTGCCAGCAGCGAGCAGGTTTACAATGAGCAGTTCTTC.

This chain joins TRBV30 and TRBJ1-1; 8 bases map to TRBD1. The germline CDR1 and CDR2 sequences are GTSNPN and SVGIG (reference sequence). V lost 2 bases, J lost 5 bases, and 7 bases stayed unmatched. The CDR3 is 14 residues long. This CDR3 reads CAWSPGQGGTEAFF. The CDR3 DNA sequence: TGTGCCTGGAGTCCAGGACAGGGAGGGACTGAAGCTTTCTTT.

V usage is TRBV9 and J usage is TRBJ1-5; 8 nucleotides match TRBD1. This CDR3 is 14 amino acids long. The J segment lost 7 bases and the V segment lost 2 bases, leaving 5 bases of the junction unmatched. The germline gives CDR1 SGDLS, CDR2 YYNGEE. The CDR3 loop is CASSVGQAGQPQHF. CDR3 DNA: TGTGCCAGCAGCGTGGGACAGGCGGGCCAGCCCCAGCATTTT.

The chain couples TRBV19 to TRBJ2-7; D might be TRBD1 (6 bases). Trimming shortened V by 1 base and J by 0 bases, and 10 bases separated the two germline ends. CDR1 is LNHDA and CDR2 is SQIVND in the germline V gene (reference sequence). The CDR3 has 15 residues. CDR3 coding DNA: TGTGCCAGTAGTATAGGCCGGGACAACTCCTACGAGCAGTACTTC. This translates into CASSIGRDNSYEQYF.

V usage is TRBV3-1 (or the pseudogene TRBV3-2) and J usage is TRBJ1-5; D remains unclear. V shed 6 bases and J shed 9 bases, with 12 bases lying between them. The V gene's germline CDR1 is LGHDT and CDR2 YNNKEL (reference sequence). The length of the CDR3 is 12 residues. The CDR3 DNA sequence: TGTGCCAGCAGGCAGTCTCCTGGGCCCCAGCATTTT. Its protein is CASRQSPGPQHF.

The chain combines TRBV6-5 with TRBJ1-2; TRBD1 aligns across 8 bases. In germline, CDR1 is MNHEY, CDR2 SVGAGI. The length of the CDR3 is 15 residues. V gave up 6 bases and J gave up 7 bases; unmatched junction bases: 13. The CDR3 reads CASRSDRAGDFGYTF. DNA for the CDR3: TGTGCCAGCAGATCGGACAGGGCGGGGGATTTTGGCTACACCTTC.

CDR3 sequence reads: CASSLLRQGFGYNEQFF. CDR3 DNA: TGCGCCAGCAGCTTGTTGAGGCAGGGATTTGGGTACAATGAGCAGTTCTTC. The chain is built from TRBV5-1 and TRBJ2-1; TRBD1 might be the D (5 bases). V dropped 1 base and J dropped 4 bases, with 18 bases sitting between them. This CDR3 has 17 residues. The germline V gene encodes CDR1 SGHRS and CDR2 YFSETQ.

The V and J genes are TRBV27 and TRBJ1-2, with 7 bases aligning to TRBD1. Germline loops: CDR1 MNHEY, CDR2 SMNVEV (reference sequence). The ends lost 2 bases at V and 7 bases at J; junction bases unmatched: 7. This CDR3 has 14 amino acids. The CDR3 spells CASSLTPQGVGYTF. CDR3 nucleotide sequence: TGTGCCAGCAGTTTAACTCCTCAGGGGGTTGGCTACACCTTC.

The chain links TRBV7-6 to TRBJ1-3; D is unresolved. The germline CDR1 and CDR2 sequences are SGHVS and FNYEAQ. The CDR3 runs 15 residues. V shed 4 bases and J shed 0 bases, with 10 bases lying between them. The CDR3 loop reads CASSWGGSSGNTIYF. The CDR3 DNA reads TGTGCCAGCAGCTGGGGTGGGAGCTCTGGAAACACCATATATTTT. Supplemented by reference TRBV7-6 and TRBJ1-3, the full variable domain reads GAGVSQSPRYKVTKRGQDVALRCDPISGHVSLYWYRQALGQGPEFLTYFNYEAQQDKSGLPNDRFSAERPEGSISTLTIQRTEQRDSAMYRCASSWGGSSGNTIYFGEGSWLTVV.

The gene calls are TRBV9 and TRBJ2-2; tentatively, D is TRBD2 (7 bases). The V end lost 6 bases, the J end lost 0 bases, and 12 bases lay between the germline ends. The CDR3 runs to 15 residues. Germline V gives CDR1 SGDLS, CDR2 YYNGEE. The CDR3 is CASKRDTANTGELFF. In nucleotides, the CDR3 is TGTGCCAGCAAGCGGGACACAGCGAACACCGGGGAGCTGTTTTTT.

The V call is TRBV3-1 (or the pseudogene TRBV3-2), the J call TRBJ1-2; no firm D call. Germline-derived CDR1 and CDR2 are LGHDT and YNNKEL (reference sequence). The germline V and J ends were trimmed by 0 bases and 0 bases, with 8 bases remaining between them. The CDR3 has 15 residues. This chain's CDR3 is CASSQESVTNYGYTF. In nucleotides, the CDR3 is TGTGCCAGCAGCCAAGAATCAGTGACTAACTATGGCTACACCTTC.

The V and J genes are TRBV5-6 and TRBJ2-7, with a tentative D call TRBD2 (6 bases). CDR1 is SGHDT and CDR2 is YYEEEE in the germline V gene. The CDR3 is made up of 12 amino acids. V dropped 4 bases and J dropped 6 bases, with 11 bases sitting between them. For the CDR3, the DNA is TGTGCCAGCAGCGGCGGGACTTTCGAGCAGTACTTC. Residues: CASSGGTFEQYF. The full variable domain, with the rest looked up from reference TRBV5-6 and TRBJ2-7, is DAGVTQSPTHLIKTRGQQVTLRCSPKSGHDTVSWYQQALGQGPQFIFQYYEEEERQRGNFPDRFSGHQFPNYSSELNVNALLLGDSALYLCASSGGTFEQYFGPGTRLTVT.

CDR3 loop: CASSYDTEAFF. The CDR3 DNA reads TGTGCCAGCAGTTACGACACTGAAGCTTTCTTT. The V and J genes are TRBV12-3 or TRBV12-4 and TRBJ1-1, with D unresolved. This CDR3 has 11 residues. Trimming cost V 4 bases and J 3 bases, with 3 bases left between them.

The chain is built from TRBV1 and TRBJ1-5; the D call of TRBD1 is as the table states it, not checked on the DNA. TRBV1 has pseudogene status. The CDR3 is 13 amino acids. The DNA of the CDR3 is TGCACCAGCTTGCACAGGGGTATTCAGCCCCAGCATTTT. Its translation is CTSLHRGIQPQHF.

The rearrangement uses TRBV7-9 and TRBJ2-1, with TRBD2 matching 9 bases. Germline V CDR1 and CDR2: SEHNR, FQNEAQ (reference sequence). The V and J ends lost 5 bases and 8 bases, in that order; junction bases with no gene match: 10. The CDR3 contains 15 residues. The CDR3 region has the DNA TGTGCCAGCAGCGCAGGGAGCGGGGGGATGGATGAGCAGTTCTTC. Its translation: CASSAGSGGMDEQFF.

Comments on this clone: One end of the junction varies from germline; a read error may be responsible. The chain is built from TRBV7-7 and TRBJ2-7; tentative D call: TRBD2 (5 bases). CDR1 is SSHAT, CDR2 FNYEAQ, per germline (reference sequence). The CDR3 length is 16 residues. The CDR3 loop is CASSLELGEGNYEQYF. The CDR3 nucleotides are TGTGCTAGCAGCTTAGAGTTAGGTGAGGGAAACTACGAGCAGTACTTC. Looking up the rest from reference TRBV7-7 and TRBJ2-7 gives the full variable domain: GAGVSQSPRYKVTKRGQDVTLRCDPISSHATLYWYQQALGQGPEFLTYFNYEAQPDKSGLPSDRFSAERPEGSISTLTIQRTEQRDSAMYRCASSLELGEGNYEQYFGPGTRLTVT.

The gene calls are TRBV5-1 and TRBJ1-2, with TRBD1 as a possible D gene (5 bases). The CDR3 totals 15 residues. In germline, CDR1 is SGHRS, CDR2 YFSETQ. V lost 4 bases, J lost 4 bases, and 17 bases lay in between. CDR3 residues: CASSPAGGSGYGYTF. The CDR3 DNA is TGCGCCAGCAGCCCCGCCGGGGGGAGTGGCTATGGCTACACCTTC.

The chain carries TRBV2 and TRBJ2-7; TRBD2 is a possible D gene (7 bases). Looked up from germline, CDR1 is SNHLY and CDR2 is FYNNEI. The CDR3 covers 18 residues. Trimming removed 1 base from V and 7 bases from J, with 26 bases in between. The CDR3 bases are TGTGCCAGCAGTGAAGAGGGGGGGAGCGGGGTAGGAGTGGGTGAGCAGTACTTC. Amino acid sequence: CASSEEGGSGVGVGEQYF.

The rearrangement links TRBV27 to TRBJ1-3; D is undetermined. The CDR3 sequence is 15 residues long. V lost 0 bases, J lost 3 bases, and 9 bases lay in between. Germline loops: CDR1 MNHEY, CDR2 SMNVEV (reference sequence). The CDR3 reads CASSLSGPGGNTIYF. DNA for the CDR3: TGTGCCAGCAGTTTATCAGGCCCCGGTGGAAACACCATATATTTT.

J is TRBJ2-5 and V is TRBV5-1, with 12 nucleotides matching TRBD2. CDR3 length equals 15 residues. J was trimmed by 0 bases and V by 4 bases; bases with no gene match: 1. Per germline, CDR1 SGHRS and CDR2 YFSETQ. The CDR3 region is CASSRLAGDQETQYF. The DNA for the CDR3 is TGCGCCAGCAGCCGACTAGCGGGAGACCAAGAGACCCAGTACTTC.

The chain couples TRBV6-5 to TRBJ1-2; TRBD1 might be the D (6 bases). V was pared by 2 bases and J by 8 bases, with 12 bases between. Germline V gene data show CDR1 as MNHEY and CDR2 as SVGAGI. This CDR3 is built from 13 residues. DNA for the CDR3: TGTGCCAGCAGTTACGGGTACAGGGACGGCTACACCTTC. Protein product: CASSYGYRDGYTF.

Here the CDR3 DNA reads TGCGCCAGCAGCTTAGCCGGGACAGGGCTGCTCCACGAGCAGTACTTC. It encodes CASSLAGTGLLHEQYF. The chain carries TRBV5-1 and TRBJ2-7; TRBD1 matches at 9 bases. Germline V gives CDR1 SGHRS, CDR2 YFSETQ. Losses at the gene ends were 2 bases for V and 5 bases for J; bases not matched to a gene: 11. The CDR3 is made up of 16 amino acids.

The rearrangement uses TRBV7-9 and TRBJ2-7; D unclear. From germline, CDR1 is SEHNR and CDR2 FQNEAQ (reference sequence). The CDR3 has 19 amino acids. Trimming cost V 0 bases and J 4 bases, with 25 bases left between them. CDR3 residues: CASSLAGGRPQQKPYEQYF. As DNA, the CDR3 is TGTGCCAGCAGCTTAGCGGGTGGCCGCCCCCAACAAAAACCTTACGAGCAGTACTTC.

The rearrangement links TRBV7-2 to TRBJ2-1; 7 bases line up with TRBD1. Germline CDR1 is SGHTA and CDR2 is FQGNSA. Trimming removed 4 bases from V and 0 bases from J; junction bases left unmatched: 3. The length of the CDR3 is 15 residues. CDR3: CASSWQGVSYNEQFF. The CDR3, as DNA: TGTGCCAGCAGCTGGCAGGGGGTCTCCTACAATGAGCAGTTCTTC. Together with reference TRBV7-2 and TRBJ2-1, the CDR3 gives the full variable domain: GAGVSQSPSNKVTEKGKDVELRCDPISGHTALYWYRQSLGQGLEFLIYFQGNSAPDKSGLPSDRFSAERTGGSVSTLTIQRTQQEDSAVYLCASSWQGVSYNEQFFGPGTRLTVL.

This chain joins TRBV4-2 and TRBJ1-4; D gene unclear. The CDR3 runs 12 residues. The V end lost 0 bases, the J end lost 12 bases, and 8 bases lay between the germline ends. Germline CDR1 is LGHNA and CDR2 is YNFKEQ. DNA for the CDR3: TGTGCCAGCAGCCAAGAAGTCGCGGAACTGTTTTTT. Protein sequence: CASSQEVAELFF.

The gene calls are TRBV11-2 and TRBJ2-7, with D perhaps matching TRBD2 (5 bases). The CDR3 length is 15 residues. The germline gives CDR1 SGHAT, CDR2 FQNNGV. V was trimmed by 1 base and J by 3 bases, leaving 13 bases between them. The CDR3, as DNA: TGTGCCAGCAGCTTAGGGCCAAATGGAGGCTACGAGCAGTACTTC. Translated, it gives CASSLGPNGGYEQYF. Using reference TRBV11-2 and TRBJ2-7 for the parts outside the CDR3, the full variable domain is EAGVAQSPRYKIIEKRQSVAFWCNPISGHATLYWYQQILGQGPKLLIQFQNNGVVDDSQLPKDRFSAERLKGVDSTLKIQPAKLEDSAVYLCASSLGPNGGYEQYFGPGTRLTVT.